This T cell receptor (beta chain) is drawn from a study of T cell repertoires in cytomegalovirus infection. Study-level background: Peptides in the study included HLA-C-restricted and HLA-B-restricted CMV epitopes.

One entry per CDR3 protein, called by TCRdb with MiXCR from the reads. The sample consists of about 920,000 distinct CDR3 sequences, approximately 30% of them appearing once. This CDR3 spans 15 amino acids. CDR1 and CDR2 (germline): LGHDT, YNNKEL (reference sequence). Trimming left V 1 base short and J 5 bases short, with 15 bases between. This clonotype was seen a handful of times. Its target is not known. The sample was cultured CD8+ T cells from PBMCs, taken from culture after CMV antigen stimulation. The chain uses TRBV3-1 and TRBJ2-7; TRBD1 or TRBD2 may be the D gene (6 bases each). The TCR sequence derives from a human donor in good health (CMV status not recorded). Some clones in this sample may be carry-over from other donors' samples. The CDR3 here is CASSQGHSGGHEQYV. CDR3 nucleotides: TGTGCCAGCAGCCAAGGACATTCCGGGGGCCACGAGCAGTACGTC.